What follows are 31 T cell receptor beta chains derived from one specimen sequenced in a study of T cell repertoires in cytomegalovirus infection (dated by TCRdb to the late 2010s). Sequencing instrument: Illumina HiSeq 1500. TCRdb reprocessing: public reads trimmed at Q25 with fastp, clones called with MiXCR, in-frame beta chains kept. Each entry merges the rows of one CDR3 protein and shows their most common DNA and genes. In this sample the table shows around 430,000 distinct CDR3 sequences, approximately 42% of which occur a single time. 43% of the sample lies in the top ten. Their recognized antigens are unknown. The meaning of the sample's treatment or condition label: in vitro stimulation with specific CMV peptide epitopes to enrich CMV-specific T cells. Sequencing used cultured PBMCs, obtained from culture after CMV antigen stimulation. These receptors all stem from a human donor in good health (CMV status not recorded). Some clones in this sample may be carry-over from other donors' samples.

The chain combines TRBV30 with TRBJ2-3; 9 bases are a match to TRBD2. After removal of 2 bases from V and 7 bases from J, the junction contained 13 bases not matched to a gene. The CDR3 contains 16 residues. Germline CDR1 and CDR2: GTSNPN and SVGIG (reference sequence). The chain's CDR3 is CAWSLGRLAERNTQYF. Here the CDR3 DNA reads TGTGCCTGGAGTCTGGGAAGACTAGCGGAGCGAAATACGCAGTATTTT.

Ten or more counts support this clonotype. This CDR3 is CASSSTTSGSREQYF. The CDR3 coding sequence is TGTGCCAGCAGTTCCACGACTAGCGGGAGTCGCGAGCAGTACTTC. The rearrangement uses TRBV12-3 or TRBV12-4 and TRBJ2-7, with 12 bases lining up with TRBD2. The CDR3 is 15 residues long. V was clipped by 4 bases and J by 6 bases; unmatched bases: 7.

The chain has TRBV6-6 and TRBJ1-5, with a weak D call TRBD1 (6 bases). Germline V lookup: CDR1 MNHNY, CDR2 SVGAGI (reference sequence). The germline V and J ends were trimmed by 6 bases and 0 bases, with 15 bases remaining between them. CDR3 size: 16 residues. CDR3 region: CASRNEQGYSNQPQHF. CDR3 DNA: TGTGCCAGCAGGAACGAACAGGGATATAGCAATCAGCCCCAGCATTTT.

In this sample, this clonotype turned up a few times. This sequence joins TRBV7-9 and TRBJ2-7; 9 bases agree with TRBD1. The V and J ends lost 6 bases and 0 bases, in that order; junction bases with no gene match: 6. Germline V gene data show CDR1 as SEHNR and CDR2 as FQNEAQ (reference sequence). The CDR3 consists of 15 residues. The chain's CDR3 is CASRRGQGGSYEQYF. The CDR3, as DNA: TGTGCCAGCAGGCGGGGACAGGGAGGCTCCTACGAGCAGTACTTC.

The gene calls are TRBV27 and TRBJ1-6, with D maybe TRBD1 (6 bases). Deletions cut 6 bases from V and 10 bases from J, with 22 bases between. Germline values: CDR1 MNHEY, CDR2 SMNVEV (reference sequence). The CDR3 spans 16 residues. The CDR3 protein is CASSLGSRGVYSPLHF. CDR3 DNA: TGTGCCAGCAGCTTGGGAAGTAGGGGGGTATACTCACCCCTCCACTTT.

In the case of this clonotype: The junction differs from germline at one of its ends, possibly a read error. This rearrangement joins TRBV7-2 to TRBJ2-1; no reliable D call. Germline CDR1 reads SGHTA; CDR2 reads FQGNSA. There are 13 residues in the CDR3. The CDR3 sequence is CASSLVLAAANNF. The DNA for the CDR3 is TGTGCCAGCAGCTTAGTTTTGGCGGCGGCCAATAACTTC.

The rearrangement uses TRBV7-9 and TRBJ2-5; no clear D. V was cut by 5 bases and J by 7 bases, with 11 bases left in between. Germline assignment: CDR1 SEHNR and CDR2 FQNEAQ (reference sequence). The CDR3 sequence is 12 residues long. The CDR3 DNA sequence: TGTGCCAGCAGCCGCGGCGTTGGGACCCAGTACTTC. Protein sequence: CASSRGVGTQYF.

The chain couples TRBV20-1 to TRBJ1-1; no firm D call. Trimming left V 7 bases short and J 1 base short, with 7 bases between. Germline values: CDR1 DFQATT, CDR2 SNEGSKA (reference sequence). This CDR3 has 11 amino acids. CDR3 DNA sequence: TGCAGTGGTTGGCCGAACACTGAAGCTTTCTTT. Its protein product is CSGWPNTEAFF.

The CDR3 DNA reads as TGTGCCAGCAGCTGGGGAGGGGCTCTGGATCAGTTCTTC. Protein: CASSWGGALDQFF. The rearrangement joins TRBV11-2 to TRBJ2-1, with 7 positions matching TRBD2. The V gene end was trimmed by 4 bases and the J gene end by 13 bases; junction bases not matched to a gene: 10. Germline V gives CDR1 SGHAT, CDR2 FQNNGV. The CDR3 has 13 residues.

The chain joins TRBV7-2 to TRBJ1-2; possible D gene TRBD1, 6 bases. The CDR3 runs to 15 residues. The germline V and J ends were trimmed by 3 bases and 5 bases, with 16 bases remaining between them. Per germline, CDR1 SGHTA and CDR2 FQGNSA. The CDR3 sequence is CASSFDRSSYYGYTF. The CDR3 DNA sequence: TGTGCCAGCAGCTTCGACAGGTCCTCGTATTATGGCTACACCTTC.

The chain is built from TRBV5-1 and TRBJ2-7, with 10 bases that match TRBD1. Germline CDR1 and CDR2: SGHRS and YFSETQ. Trimming cost V 3 bases and J 7 bases; bases outside gene matches: 13. This CDR3 region has 16 residues. CDR3 nucleotides: TGCGCCAGCAGCTCCCCCGATGGGACAGGGGCTGGGGAGCAGTACTTC. Encoded protein: CASSSPDGTGAGEQYF.

The DNA of the CDR3 is TGTGCCAGCAGGAGGGCTCCGGGACAGAACACCGGGGAGCTGTTTTTT. Protein: CASRRAPGQNTGELFF. This sequence joins TRBV6-6 and TRBJ2-2; tentative D call: TRBD1 (6 bases). CDR3 length: 16 amino acids. Trimming pared 6 bases from V and 1 base from J, leaving 15 bases between. Per the germline V gene, CDR1 is MNHNY and CDR2 is SVGAGI (reference sequence).

The genes are TRBV7-2 and TRBJ2-1; 8 positions match TRBD2. Germline-derived CDR1 and CDR2 are SGHTA and FQGNSA. CDR3 length: 15 amino acids. Losses at the gene ends were 5 bases for V and 9 bases for J; bases not matched to a gene: 12. CDR3 in amino acids: CASSRGTSFLSEQFF. CDR3 sequence (DNA): TGTGCCAGCAGCCGGGGGACTAGTTTTTTGAGTGAGCAGTTCTTC. Full variable domain (rest looked up from reference TRBV7-2 and TRBJ2-1): GAGVSQSPSNKVTEKGKDVELRCDPISGHTALYWYRQSLGQGLEFLIYFQGNSAPDKSGLPSDRFSAERTGGSVSTLTIQRTQQEDSAVYLCASSRGTSFLSEQFFGPGTRLTVL.

The rearrangement uses TRBV20-1 and TRBJ2-3; tentatively, D is TRBD1 (6 bases). CDR3 length: 16 residues. Trimming pared 0 bases from V and 0 bases from J, leaving 13 bases between. CDR1 and CDR2 (germline): DFQATT, SNEGSKA (reference sequence). CDR3 in DNA: TGCAGTGCTAGAGATAGGGGGACCTCTAGCACAGATACGCAGTATTTT. Translating gives CSARDRGTSSTDTQYF.

The J gene is TRBJ2-2, the V gene TRBV7-2, with D hard to call. The germline CDR1 and CDR2 sequences are SGHTA and FQGNSA. The V end was cut by 5 bases, the J end by 2 bases, with 15 bases between. CDR3 length equals 16 residues. The CDR3 sequence is CASSRRPNHNTGELFF. CDR3 sequence (DNA): TGTGCCAGCAGCCGTAGACCCAACCACAACACCGGGGAGCTGTTTTTT. Full variable domain (outside the CDR3, taken from reference TRBV7-2 and TRBJ2-2): GAGVSQSPSNKVTEKGKDVELRCDPISGHTALYWYRQSLGQGLEFLIYFQGNSAPDKSGLPSDRFSAERTGGSVSTLTIQRTQQEDSAVYLCASSRRPNHNTGELFFGEGSRLTVL.

This clonotype was detected a few times. The CDR3 is CASSPRGREGYEQFF. CDR3 nucleotides: TGTGCCAGCAGCCCTAGAGGGCGGGAGGGATATGAGCAGTTCTTC. This rearrangement joins TRBV9 to TRBJ2-1; 9 bases map to TRBD2. The CDR3 loop spans 15 amino acids. V trimming: 4 bases; J trimming: 8 bases; junction bases outside the gene matches: 10. Germline V gene sequence: CDR1 SGDLS, CDR2 YYNGEE. The variable domain in full, with the rest retrieved from reference TRBV9 and TRBJ2-1, is DSGVTQTPKHLITATGQRVTLRCSPRSGDLSVYWYQQSLDQGLQFLIQYYNGEERAKGNILERFSAQQFPDLHSELNLSSLELGDSALYFCASSPRGREGYEQFFGPGTRLTVL.

This clonotype was seen repeatedly, ten times or more. The V gene is TRBV7-2, the J gene TRBJ1-2; possible D gene TRBD1, 5 bases. Trimming removed 3 bases from V and 9 bases from J, with 11 bases in between. CDR1 SGHTA and CDR2 FQGNSA come from the germline V gene. The CDR3 totals 12 residues. The CDR3 DNA reads TGTGCCAGCAGCTTTGCCGGGGGACGCTACACCTTC. Translated, it gives CASSFAGGRYTF. The full variable domain, its missing parts supplied by reference TRBV7-2 and TRBJ1-2, is GAGVSQSPSNKVTEKGKDVELRCDPISGHTALYWYRQSLGQGLEFLIYFQGNSAPDKSGLPSDRFSAERTGGSVSTLTIQRTQQEDSAVYLCASSFAGGRYTFGSGTRLTVV.

The CDR3 sequence is CASSSNQGNSYNEQFF. The CDR3 nucleotides read TGTGCCAGCAGCTCCAACCAGGGAAACTCCTACAATGAGCAGTTCTTC. V gene TRBV7-6 combines with J gene TRBJ2-1, with D tentatively TRBD1 (5 bases). The germline V and J ends were trimmed by 4 bases and 0 bases, with 13 bases remaining between them. The CDR3 totals 16 residues. Looked up from germline, CDR1 is SGHVS and CDR2 is FNYEAQ.

The rearrangement uses TRBV2 and TRBJ2-1; 12 bases line up with TRBD2. Germline-derived CDR1 and CDR2 are SNHLY and FYNNEI. Trimming at V came to 4 bases and at J to 5 bases, leaving 3 bases not matched to a gene. CDR3 length: 15 amino acids. CDR3 loop: CASSARLAGDNEQFF. CDR3 DNA: TGTGCCAGCAGTGCCCGACTAGCGGGGGACAATGAGCAGTTCTTC. The full variable domain, with the rest looked up from reference TRBV2 and TRBJ2-1, is EPEVTQTPSHQVTQMGQEVILRCVPISNHLYFYWYRQILGQKVEFLVSFYNNEISEKSEIFDDQFSVERPDGSNFTLKIRSTKLEDSAMYFCASSARLAGDNEQFFGPGTRLTVL.

In nucleotides, the CDR3 is TGTGCCAGCAGTGGCCGTTGGGGTCAGACAGGCACCGGGGAGCTGTTTTTT. It encodes CASSGRWGQTGTGELFF. V usage is TRBV12-3 or TRBV12-4 and J usage is TRBJ2-2; TRBD1 is a possible D gene (6 bases). V lost 5 bases, J lost 4 bases, and 20 bases lay in between. There are 17 residues in the CDR3.

This clonotype was picked up a small number of times. The CDR3 DNA is TGTGCCAGTCAGCGCGGACGAAATTTGATAGGGGGCTACAATGAGCAGTTCTTC. Translated: CASQRGRNLIGGYNEQFF. V and J are TRBV28 and TRBJ2-1, with D possibly matching TRBD1 (6 bases). Trimming removed 9 bases from V and 3 bases from J, with 27 bases in between. In germline, CDR1 is MDHEN, CDR2 SYDVKM. This CDR3 has 18 residues.

The J gene is TRBJ1-3, the V gene TRBV12-3 or TRBV12-4; D is undetermined. The CDR3 spans 16 residues. V lost 7 bases and J 4 bases, leaving 20 bases between the germline ends. CDR3 in DNA: TGTGCCAGCACCCCCGGCCGGGGAGAGGCCGGAAACACCATATATTTT. It yields the protein CASTPGRGEAGNTIYF.

A remark on this clonotype: No conserved phenylalanine or tryptophan is present at the end of the CDR3, so a read error is the likely explanation. Because the CDR3's place on the DNA is in doubt, the DNA is left out and the CDR3 is given as listed by TCRdb. The J gene is TRBJ1-4, the V gene TRBV7-9; the table calls TRBD1, which could not be checked here. The CDR3 has 10 residues if both end residues are counted. CDR1 is SEHNR, CDR2 FQNEAQ, per germline (reference sequence). Here the CDR3 reads CASSLGPSTV.

Only one count was recorded for this clonotype. The chain has TRBV7-4 and TRBJ2-3; D is uncertain. Germline lookup yields CDR1 SGHVT and CDR2 SQSDAQ. This CDR3 region has 17 residues. Trimming shortened V by 1 base and J by 0 bases, and 14 bases separated the two germline ends. CDR3 bases: TGTGCCAGCAGCTTAGAGGCCAGGACCGCAAGCACAGATACGCAGTATTTT. This codes for CASSLEARTASTDTQYF.

The genes are TRBV12-3 or TRBV12-4 and TRBJ2-5, with D perhaps matching TRBD1 or TRBD2 (5 bases each). V lost 4 bases and J 5 bases, leaving 11 bases between the germline ends. CDR3 length equals 13 residues. CDR3 protein: CASSSGTEETQYF. The CDR3 DNA reads TGTGCCAGCAGTTCCGGGACGGAGGAGACCCAGTACTTC.

The chain uses TRBV12-3 or TRBV12-4 and TRBJ2-7; D perhaps matches TRBD1 (6 bases). The CDR3 extends over 11 amino acids. Deletions cut 8 bases from V and 4 bases from J, with 9 bases between. As DNA, the CDR3 is TGTGCCAGCCAGGGGTCTTACGAGCAGTACTTC. Translated: CASQGSYEQYF.

V is TRBV11-2 and J is TRBJ2-3; a possible D gene is TRBD2 (6 bases). V was shortened by 8 bases and J by 3 bases, with 24 bases between the two germline ends. Germline loops: CDR1 SGHAT, CDR2 FQNNGV. The CDR3 covers 17 residues. The CDR3 sequence: CASRKPPAAGLTDTQYF. The CDR3 DNA sequence: TGTGCCAGCCGCAAACCCCCGGCGGCGGGGTTGACAGATACGCAGTATTTT.

About this clonotype: Here the CDR3 omits its conserved ending phenylalanine or tryptophan, so a read error is the likely source. CDR3 sequence reads: CASRITTGGLYEQYL. The CDR3 nucleotides read TGTGCCAGCAGAATCACGACAGGCGGACTCTACGAGCAGTACTTA. The chain couples TRBV27 to TRBJ2-7; D is perhaps TRBD1 (6 bases). Per germline, CDR1 MNHEY and CDR2 SMNVEV (reference sequence). V lost 6 bases, J lost 3 bases, and 18 bases lay in between. The CDR3 has 15 amino acids.

This clonotype has more than one count but fewer than ten. The chain uses TRBV20-1 and TRBJ2-7; a weak D match, TRBD2 (7 bases). The V gene's germline CDR1 is DFQATT and CDR2 SNEGSKA (reference sequence). V lost 3 bases, J lost 7 bases, and 10 bases lay in between. The CDR3 is 11 amino acids. The CDR3 is CSARRGREQYF. The CDR3 DNA sequence: TGCAGTGCTAGGCGGGGGCGGGAGCAGTACTTC.

The V gene is TRBV11-3, the J gene TRBJ2-2; D possibly uses TRBD1 or TRBD2 (5 bases each). The germline V gene encodes CDR1 SGHNT and CDR2 YENEEA. This CDR3 is 17 amino acids long. V was pared by 5 bases and J by 0 bases, with 16 bases between. The CDR3 here is CASSRTFGATNTGELFF. The CDR3 region has the DNA TGTGCCAGCAGCCGAACGTTCGGGGCAACGAACACCGGGGAGCTGTTTTTT.

This clonotype showed up just a few times. The chain uses TRBV7-2 and TRBJ2-5, with 7 bases that match TRBD2. CDR1 is SGHTA and CDR2 is FQGNSA in the germline V gene. Germline trimming cut 2 bases from V and 5 bases from J; bases unmatched to any gene: 14. This CDR3 has 17 amino acids. The CDR3, as DNA: TGTGCCAGCAGCTTAAGACCCCTCATTAGCGGGCGGGAGACCCAGTACTTC. Residues: CASSLRPLISGRETQYF.